This TCR beta chain was recorded in a study of human T cells and chemical hapten exposure (dated by TCRdb to the early 2020s). Background on the whole study: For sensitization, 2% DPC in acetone was applied to a 2 cm by 2 cm area of upper inner arm skin. Weekly therapeutic DPC doses were additionally applied to the scalp of patients throughout the approximately 25-week study period. Patch testing was done on the upper back using Finn chambers containing 0.01% DPC, and results were scored after 6 days according to International Contact Dermatitis Research Group standards. The mostly female patient cohort included alopecia areata with under or over 50% scalp involvement, alopecia totalis and alopecia universalis. Libraries were combined into a pool for sequencing, and differences in TCR yield between samples came mainly from small differences in library volumes within the pool. Peripheral blood TCR repertoire changes were tracked in vivo in alopecia patients during primary and secondary sensitization to the hapten diphenylcyclopropenone (DPC). Patient blood was sampled pre-sensitization (week 0) and at 2, 6 and about 24 weeks after DPC sensitization. Twenty-nine alopecia patients gave blood for TCR sequencing at one to four time points (pre-sensitization, 2, 6 and 24 weeks).

The investigation overall reported the following: After repeated subsampling, changes were observed in the strength of the expansion versus patch-test correlation and in the threshold at which the correlation became significant. Significantly more large CDR3 similarity clusters were formed by expanded TCRs than by pre-sensitization or healthy control sets, consistent with antigen-driven responses. Because all patients had alopecia, a presumed autoimmune disease, the immune response of the patients might differ from that of healthy individuals. No change with DPC sensitization was found in the number of TCRs above 1 in 1000 frequency, and no evidence of global repertoire structure alterations was found. Patch test score was positively correlated with the number of PT1 expanded TCRs, with significance at thresholds 8, 16 and 32 but not at 4.

The CDR1 and CDR2 encoded by the germline V gene are SQVTM and ANQGSEA. Clipping removes 4 bases from V and 8 bases from J, with 12 as the unmatched junction base count. The CDR3, from cysteine to phenylalanine, totals 14 residues. The only DNA kept is the CDR3, 42 bases in frame from the first base. The meaning of the sample's time point label: patch test 2, 6 weeks after DPC sensitization. The treatment or condition tag for this specimen amounts to: therapeutic diphenylcyclopropenone sensitization with weekly scalp DPC. Blood at each patch-test visit was drawn before the patch test was applied. Patients were considered eligible if aged 18 to 70, diagnosed with alopecia and deemed suitable for DPC therapy, and patients were excluded if pregnant. Total RNA was isolated from unfractionated whole blood collected in Tempus Blood RNA tubes. At least ten counts were recorded for this clonotype. Its specific antigen is unknown. There are no base qualities to consult, and no much larger clone falls within one base.

To prepare the library, RACE was applied. Sequencing was carried out with a NextSeq 500. During library preparation, unique molecular identifiers were attached to individual cDNA molecules so that TCRs could be counted quantitatively and reproducibly. From each blood RNA sample, both TCR alpha and TCR beta chains were sequenced. For the original study's pipeline: Samples had a median of 95,638 TCRs, with a range from roughly 20,000 to 700,000. The Decombinator software suite was used to annotate V, J and CDR3 in the TCR reads. Every sample was subsampled to the same number of TCRs (28,000) for the PS versus PT1 abundance plots. Expanded TCRs were defined as absent before sensitization and observed at least eight times at the 2-week time point. TCRdb applied fastp at Q25 and MiXCR to the public reads, then kept only in-frame beta chains. Each CDR3 protein gets just one entry, which takes the most common genes and DNA from the rows behind it. TCRdb, rather than the study authors, made the V and J calls. The sample includes nearly 85,000 distinct CDR3 sequences, with 11% observed a single time. The ten biggest clones cover 1.5% to 2% of the sample.

This chain is built from TRBV29-1 and TRBJ1-2, with TRBD1 identical over 8 junction bases. This receptor was obtained from a man between 18 and 35 years old with alopecia areata. Some clones in this sample may be carry-over from other donors' samples. This sample comprised whole blood, obtained in connection with sensitization to the hapten diphenylcyclopropenone (DPC). The sequenced DNA is TGCAGCGTTGTAAGGACAGGGTCGCCCCACGGCTACACCTTC. Translated, it reads CSVVRTGSPHGYTF.